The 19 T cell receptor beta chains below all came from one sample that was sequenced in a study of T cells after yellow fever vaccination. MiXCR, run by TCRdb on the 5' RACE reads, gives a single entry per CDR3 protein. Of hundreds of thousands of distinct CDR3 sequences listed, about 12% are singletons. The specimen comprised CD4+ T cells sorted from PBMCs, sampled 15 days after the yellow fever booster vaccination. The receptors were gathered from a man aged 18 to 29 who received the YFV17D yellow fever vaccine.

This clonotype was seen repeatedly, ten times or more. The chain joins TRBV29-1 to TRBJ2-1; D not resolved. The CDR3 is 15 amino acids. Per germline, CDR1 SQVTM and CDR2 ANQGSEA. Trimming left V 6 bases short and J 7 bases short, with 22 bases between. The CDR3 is CSVSHSGWLGNEQFF. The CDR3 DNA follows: TGCAGCGTCTCCCATTCGGGTTGGCTGGGGAATGAGCAGTTCTTC.

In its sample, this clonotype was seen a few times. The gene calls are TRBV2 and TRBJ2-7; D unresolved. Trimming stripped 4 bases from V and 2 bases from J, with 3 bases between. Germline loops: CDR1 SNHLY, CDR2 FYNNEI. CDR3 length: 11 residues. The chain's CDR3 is CASSVTYEQYF. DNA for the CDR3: TGTGCCAGCAGTGTGACCTACGAGCAGTACTTC.

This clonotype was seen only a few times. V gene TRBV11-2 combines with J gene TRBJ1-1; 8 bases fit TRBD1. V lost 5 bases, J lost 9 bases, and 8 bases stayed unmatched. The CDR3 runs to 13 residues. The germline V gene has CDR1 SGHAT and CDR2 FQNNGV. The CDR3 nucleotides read TGTGCCAGCAGCGCCTTGACAGGGGCGAAAGCTTTCTTT. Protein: CASSALTGAKAFF.

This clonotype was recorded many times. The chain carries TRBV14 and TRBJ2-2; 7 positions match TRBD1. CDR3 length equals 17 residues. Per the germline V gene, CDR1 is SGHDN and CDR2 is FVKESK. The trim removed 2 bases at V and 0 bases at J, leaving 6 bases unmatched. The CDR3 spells CASSQRPGTANTGELFF. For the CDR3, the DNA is TGTGCCAGCAGCCAAAGGCCCGGGACAGCGAACACCGGGGAGCTGTTTTTT.

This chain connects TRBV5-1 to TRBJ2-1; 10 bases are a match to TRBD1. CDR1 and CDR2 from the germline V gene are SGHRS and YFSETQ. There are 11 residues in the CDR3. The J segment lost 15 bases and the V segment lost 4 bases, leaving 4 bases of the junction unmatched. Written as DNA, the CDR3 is TGCGCCAGCAGCGCCGGACAGGGGGGGTTCTTC. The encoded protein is CASSAGQGGFF. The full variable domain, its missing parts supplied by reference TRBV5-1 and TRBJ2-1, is KAGVTQTPRYLIKTRGQQVTLSCSPISGHRSVSWYQQTPGQGLQFLFEYFSETQRNKGNFPGRFSGRQFSNSRSEMNVSTLELGDSALYLCASSAGQGGFFGPGTRLTVL.

The DNA of the CDR3 is TGTGCCAGCAGTTTGCTTTCCGGGACAGGGAATGTTGAAGCTTTCTTT. Translated: CASSLLSGTGNVEAFF. V is TRBV6-5 and J is TRBJ1-1; the match to TRBD1 covers 9 bases. The V and J ends lost 4 bases and 7 bases, in that order; junction bases with no gene match: 13. The CDR3 spans 16 residues. CDR1 and CDR2 from the germline V gene are MNHEY and SVGAGI.

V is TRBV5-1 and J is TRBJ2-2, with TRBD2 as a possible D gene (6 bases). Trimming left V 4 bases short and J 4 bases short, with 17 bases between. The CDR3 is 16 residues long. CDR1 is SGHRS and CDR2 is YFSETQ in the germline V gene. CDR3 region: CASSLVLGGSTGELFF. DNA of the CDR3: TGCGCCAGCAGCCTGGTTCTTGGGGGGTCCACCGGGGAGCTGTTTTTT. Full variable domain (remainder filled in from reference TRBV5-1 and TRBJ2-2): KAGVTQTPRYLIKTRGQQVTLSCSPISGHRSVSWYQQTPGQGLQFLFEYFSETQRNKGNFPGRFSGRQFSNSRSEMNVSTLELGDSALYLCASSLVLGGSTGELFFGEGSRLTVL.

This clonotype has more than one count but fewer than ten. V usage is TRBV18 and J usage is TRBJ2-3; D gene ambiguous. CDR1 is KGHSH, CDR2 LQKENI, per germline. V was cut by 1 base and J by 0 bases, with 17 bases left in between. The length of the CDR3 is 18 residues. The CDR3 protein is CASSPRRGVSASTDTQYF. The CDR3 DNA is TGTGCCAGCTCACCACGGCGAGGAGTATCCGCTAGCACAGATACGCAGTATTTT.

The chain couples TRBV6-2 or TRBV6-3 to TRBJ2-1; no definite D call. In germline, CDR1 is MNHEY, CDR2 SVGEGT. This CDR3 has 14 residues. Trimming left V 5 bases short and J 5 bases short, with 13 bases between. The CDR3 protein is CASSRHSGDNEQFF. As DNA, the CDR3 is TGTGCCAGCAGTAGGCACAGTGGGGACAATGAGCAGTTCTTC.

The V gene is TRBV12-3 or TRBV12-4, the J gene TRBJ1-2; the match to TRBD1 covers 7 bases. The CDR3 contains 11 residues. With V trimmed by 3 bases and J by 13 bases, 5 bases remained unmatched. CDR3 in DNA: TGTGCCAGCAGTTTCGGACAGGTCGTCACCTTC. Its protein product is CASSFGQVVTF.

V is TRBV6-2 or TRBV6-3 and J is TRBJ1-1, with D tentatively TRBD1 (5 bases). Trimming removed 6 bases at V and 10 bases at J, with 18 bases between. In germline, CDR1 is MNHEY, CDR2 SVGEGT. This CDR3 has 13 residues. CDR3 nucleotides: TGTGCCAGCAGCCGAGACCAGGGTAAAGGAGCTTTCTTT. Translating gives CASSRDQGKGAFF.

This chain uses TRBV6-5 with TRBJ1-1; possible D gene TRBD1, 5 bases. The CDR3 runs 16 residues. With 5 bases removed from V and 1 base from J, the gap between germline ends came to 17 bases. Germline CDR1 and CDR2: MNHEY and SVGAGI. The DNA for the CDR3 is TGTGCCAGCAGTGGAGGGCCGGGACTTCCGAACACTGAAGCTTTCTTT. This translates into CASSGGPGLPNTEAFF.

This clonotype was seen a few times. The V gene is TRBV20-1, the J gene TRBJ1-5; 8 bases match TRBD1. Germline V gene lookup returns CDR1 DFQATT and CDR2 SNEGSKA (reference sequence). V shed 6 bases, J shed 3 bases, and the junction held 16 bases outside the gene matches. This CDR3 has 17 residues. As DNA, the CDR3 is TGCAGTGCCACAGAAGCTCGGACAGGGTCCTTCAATCAGCCCCAGCATTTT. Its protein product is CSATEARTGSFNQPQHF.

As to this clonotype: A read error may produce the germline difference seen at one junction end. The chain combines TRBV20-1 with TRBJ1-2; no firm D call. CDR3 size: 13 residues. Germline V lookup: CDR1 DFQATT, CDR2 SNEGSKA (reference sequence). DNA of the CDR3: TGCAGTGCTAGAGATCCTAAAAATGACCGGTCGCGCTTC. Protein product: CSARDPKNDRSRF.

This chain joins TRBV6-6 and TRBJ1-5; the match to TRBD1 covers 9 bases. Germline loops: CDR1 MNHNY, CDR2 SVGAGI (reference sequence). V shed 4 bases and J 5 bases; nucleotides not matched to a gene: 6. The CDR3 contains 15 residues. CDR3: CASSFDRGLDQPQHF. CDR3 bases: TGTGCCAGCAGTTTTGACAGGGGGTTAGATCAGCCCCAGCATTTT.

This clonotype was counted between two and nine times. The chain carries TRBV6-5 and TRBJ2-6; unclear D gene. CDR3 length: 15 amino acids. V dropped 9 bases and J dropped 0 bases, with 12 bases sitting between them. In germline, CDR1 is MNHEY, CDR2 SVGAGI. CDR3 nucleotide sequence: TGTGCCAGTGTGGCAGTTAGCTCTGGGGCCAACGTCCTGACTTTC. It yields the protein CASVAVSSGANVLTF.

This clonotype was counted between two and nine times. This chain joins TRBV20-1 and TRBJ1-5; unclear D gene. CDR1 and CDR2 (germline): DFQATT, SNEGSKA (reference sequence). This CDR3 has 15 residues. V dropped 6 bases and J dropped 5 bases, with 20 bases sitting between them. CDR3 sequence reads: CSAGGTGSGDQPQHF. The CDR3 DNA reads TGCAGTGCAGGCGGCACGGGGTCGGGCGATCAGCCCCAGCATTTT.

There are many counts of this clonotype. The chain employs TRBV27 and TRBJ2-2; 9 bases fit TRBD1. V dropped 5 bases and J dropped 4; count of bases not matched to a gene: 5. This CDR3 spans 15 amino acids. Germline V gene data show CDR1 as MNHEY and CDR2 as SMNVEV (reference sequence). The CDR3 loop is CASSGDRVPTGELFF. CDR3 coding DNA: TGTGCCAGCAGTGGGGACAGGGTACCCACCGGGGAGCTGTTTTTT.

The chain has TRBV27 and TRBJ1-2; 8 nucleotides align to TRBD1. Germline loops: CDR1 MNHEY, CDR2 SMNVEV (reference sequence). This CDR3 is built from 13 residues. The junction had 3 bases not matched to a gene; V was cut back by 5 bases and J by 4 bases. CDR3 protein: CASSRTGPYGYTF. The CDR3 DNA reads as TGTGCCAGCAGTAGGACAGGGCCCTATGGCTACACCTTC.